The following is a T cell receptor (beta chain) sequence with its context. By two-round multiplex PCR, the TCR beta CDR3 was amplified from genomic DNA. The use of primers specific to each TRBV and TRBJ gene characterized first-round PCR. Universal primers were used in the second round of PCR. Via MiXCR, TCRdb re-called the multiplex PCR reads, giving one row per CDR3 protein. In the table there are approximately 25,000 distinct CDR3 sequences, about half of which are singletons. This sample was included in a study of prognosis after radiotherapy for stage I lung cancer. Germline V gives CDR1 SNHLY, CDR2 FYNNEI. The CDR3 consists of 13 residues. The ends were cut back, 6 bases at V and 5 bases at J, with 13 bases in the middle.

This sequence originates from a donor over 45 with non-small cell lung cancer. The chain couples TRBV2 to TRBJ1-1, with unresolved D. The specimen comprised PBMCs, sampled before or after stereotactic body radiation therapy (not recorded which). The CDR3 region has the DNA TGTGCCAGCAGCACATGGTGCAGTACTGAAGCTTTCTTT. Translation gives CASSTWCSTEAFF.